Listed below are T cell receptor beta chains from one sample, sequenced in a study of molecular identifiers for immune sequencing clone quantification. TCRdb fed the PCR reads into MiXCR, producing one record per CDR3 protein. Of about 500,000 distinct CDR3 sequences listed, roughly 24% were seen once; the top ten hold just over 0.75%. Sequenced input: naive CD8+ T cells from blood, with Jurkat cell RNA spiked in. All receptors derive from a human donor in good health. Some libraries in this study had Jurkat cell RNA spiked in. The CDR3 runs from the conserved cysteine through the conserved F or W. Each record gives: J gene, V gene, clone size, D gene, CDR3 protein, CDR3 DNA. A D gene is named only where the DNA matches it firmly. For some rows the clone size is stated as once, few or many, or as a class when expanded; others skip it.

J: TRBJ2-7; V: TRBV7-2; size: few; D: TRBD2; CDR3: CASSLGAGGGHEQYF; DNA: TGTGCCAGCAGCTTGGGGGCGGGAGGGGGCCACGAGCAGTACTTC
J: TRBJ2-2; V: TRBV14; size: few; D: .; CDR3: CASSQVHRANTGELFF; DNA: TGTGCCAGCAGCCAAGTGCACAGGGCGAACACCGGGGAGCTGTTTTTT
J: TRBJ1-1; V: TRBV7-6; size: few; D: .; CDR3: CASSSGEGMNTEAFF; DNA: TGTGCCAGCAGCTCGGGGGAGGGGATGAACACTGAAGCTTTCTTT
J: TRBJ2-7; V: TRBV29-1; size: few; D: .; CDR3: CSVEDPLGSYEQYF; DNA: TGCAGCGTTGAAGATCCCTTGGGATCCTACGAGCAGTACTTC
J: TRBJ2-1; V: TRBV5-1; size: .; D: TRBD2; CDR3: CASSLSGTNPYNEQFF; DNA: TGCGCCAGCAGCCTCTCCGGGACTAACCCATACAATGAGCAGTTCTTC
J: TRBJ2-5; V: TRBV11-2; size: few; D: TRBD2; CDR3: CASSLMAGAFQETQYF; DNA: TGCGCCAGCAGCTTAATGGCGGGAGCATTCCAAGAGACCCAGTACTTC
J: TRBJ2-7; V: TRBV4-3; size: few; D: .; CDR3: CASSPGASGDYEQYF; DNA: TGCGCCAGCAGCCCTGGAGCGAGCGGTGACTACGAGCAGTACTTC
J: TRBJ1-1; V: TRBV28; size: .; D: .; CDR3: CASSLDSDHRF; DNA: TGTGCCAGCAGTTTGGATTCAGACCATCGCTTT
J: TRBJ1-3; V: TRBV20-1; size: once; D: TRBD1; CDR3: CSARGGGPGTAKNTIYF; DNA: TGCAGTGCTAGGGGTGGGGGACCCGGGACAGCTAAAAACACCATATATTTT
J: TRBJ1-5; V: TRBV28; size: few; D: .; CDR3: CASSIPLSQPQHF; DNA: TGTGCCAGCAGTATCCCCTTGAGTCAGCCCCAGCATTTT
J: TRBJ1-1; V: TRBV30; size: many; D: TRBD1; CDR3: CAWGTGLNTEAFF; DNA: TGTGCCTGGGGGACAGGGTTGAACACTGAAGCTTTCTTT
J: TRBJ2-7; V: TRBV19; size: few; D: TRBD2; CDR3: CASSISASGGYEQYF; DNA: TGTGCCAGTAGTATCTCGGCTAGCGGAGGCTACGAGCAGTACTTC
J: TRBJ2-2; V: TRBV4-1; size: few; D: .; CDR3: CASSQINTGTGELFF; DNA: TGCGCCAGCAGCCAAATAAACACGGGCACCGGGGAGCTGTTTTTT
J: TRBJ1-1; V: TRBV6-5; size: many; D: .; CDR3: CASSYSRSELGNTEAFF; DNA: TGTGCCAGCAGTTACTCGAGGAGTGAGTTGGGAAACACTGAAGCTTTCTTT
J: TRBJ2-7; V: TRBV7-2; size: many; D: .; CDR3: CASSPYGSSYEQYF; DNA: TGTGCCAGCAGCCCTTATGGGAGCTCCTACGAGCAGTACTTC
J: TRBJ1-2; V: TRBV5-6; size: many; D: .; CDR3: CASSLDSNYGYTF; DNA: TGTGCCAGCAGTCTCGACTCTAACTATGGCTACACCTTC
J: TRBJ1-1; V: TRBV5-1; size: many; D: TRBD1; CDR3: CASSLVRTGVPEAFF; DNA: TGCGCCAGCAGCTTGGTGCGGACAGGGGTCCCTGAAGCTTTCTTT
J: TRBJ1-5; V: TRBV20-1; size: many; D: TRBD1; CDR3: CSAKGQRNQPQHF; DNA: TGCAGTGCTAAGGGACAGAGAAATCAGCCCCAGCATTTT
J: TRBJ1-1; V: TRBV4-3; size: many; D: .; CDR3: CASSQDYADTEAFF; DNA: TGCGCCAGCAGCCAAGATTACGCGGACACTGAAGCTTTCTTT
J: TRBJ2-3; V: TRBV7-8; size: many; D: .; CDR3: CASSLLNGVSTDTQYF; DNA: TGTGCCAGCAGCTTACTCAATGGGGTTAGCACAGATACGCAGTATTTT
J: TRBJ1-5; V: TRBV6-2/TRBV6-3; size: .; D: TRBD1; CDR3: CASSSQTGTGDYSNQPQHF; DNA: TGTGCCAGCAGTTCCCAAACCGGGACAGGGGACTATAGCAATCAGCCCCAGCATTTT
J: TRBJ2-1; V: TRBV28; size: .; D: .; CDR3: CASSLWPGEQFF; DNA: TGTGCCAGCAGTTTATGGCCGGGTGAGCAGTTCTTC
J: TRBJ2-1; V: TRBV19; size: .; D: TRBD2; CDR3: CASSWTSGRAASEQFF; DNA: TGTGCCAGTAGTTGGACTAGCGGGAGGGCTGCATCTGAGCAGTTCTTC
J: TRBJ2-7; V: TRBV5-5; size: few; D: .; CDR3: CASSLDRFSSYEQYF; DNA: TGTGCCAGCAGCTTAGACCGTTTCTCATCCTACGAGCAGTACTTC
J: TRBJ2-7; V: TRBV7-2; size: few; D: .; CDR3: CASSLLRTDSYEQYF; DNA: TGTGCCAGCAGCTTATTAAGGACGGACTCCTACGAGCAGTACTTC
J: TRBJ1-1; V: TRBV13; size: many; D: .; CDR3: CASSPRGKGGTEAFF; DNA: TGTGCCAGCAGCCCCCGAGGGAAAGGAGGAACTGAAGCTTTCTTT
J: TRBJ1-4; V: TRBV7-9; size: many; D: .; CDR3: CASSLLQATNEKLFF; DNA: TGTGCCAGCAGCCTACTACAGGCAACTAATGAAAAACTGTTTTTT
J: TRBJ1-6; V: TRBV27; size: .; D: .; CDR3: CASSLNPGILPLHF; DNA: TGTGCCAGCAGTTTAAATCCAGGGATTTTACCCCTCCACTTT
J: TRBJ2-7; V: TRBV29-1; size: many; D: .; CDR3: CSVEIPGTTSYEQYF; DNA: TGCAGCGTTGAGATCCCCGGGACAACCTCCTACGAGCAGTACTTC
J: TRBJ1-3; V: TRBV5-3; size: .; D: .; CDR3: CASSLTRNRGSTIYF; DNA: TGTGCCAGCAGCTTGACAAGGAATAGAGGAAGCACCATATATTTT
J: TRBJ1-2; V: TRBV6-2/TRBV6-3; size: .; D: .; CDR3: CASSPIDRSNYGYTF; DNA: TGTGCCAGCAGCCCGATTGACAGATCAAACTATGGCTACACCTTC
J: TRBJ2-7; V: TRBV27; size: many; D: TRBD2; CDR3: CASSLGGDRSYEQYF; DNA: TGTGCCAGCAGTTTAGGGGGGGACCGGTCCTACGAGCAGTACTTC
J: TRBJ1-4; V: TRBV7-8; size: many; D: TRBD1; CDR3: CASKDRAWTNEKLFF; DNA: TGTGCCAGCAAGGACAGGGCATGGACTAATGAAAAACTGTTTTTT
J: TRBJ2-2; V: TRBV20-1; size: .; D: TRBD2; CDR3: CSATGGSGGTNTGELFF; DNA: TGCAGTGCTACTGGGGGTAGCGGGGGGACGAACACCGGGGAGCTGTTTTTT
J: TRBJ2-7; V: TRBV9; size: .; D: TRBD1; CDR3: CASSPTRTGPEQYF; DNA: TGTGCCAGCAGCCCGACAAGGACAGGGCCCGAGCAGTACTTC
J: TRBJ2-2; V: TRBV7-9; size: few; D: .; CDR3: CASSSPGQNTGELFF; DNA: TGTGCCAGCAGCTCACCCGGACAGAACACCGGGGAGCTGTTTTTT
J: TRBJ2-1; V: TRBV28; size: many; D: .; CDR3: CASSPEGLLFEQFF; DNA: TGTGCCAGCAGTCCTGAGGGACTGCTCTTTGAGCAGTTCTTC
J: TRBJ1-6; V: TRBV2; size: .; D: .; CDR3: CASSTTGTAMPPHF; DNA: TGTGCCAGCAGTACCACCGGGACCGCAATGCCCCCCCACTTT
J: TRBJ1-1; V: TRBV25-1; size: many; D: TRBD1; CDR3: CASSEGQGEAFF; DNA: TGTGCCAGCAGCGAGGGACAGGGGGAAGCTTTCTTT
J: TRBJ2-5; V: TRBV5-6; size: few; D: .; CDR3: CASSSNPDLRETQYF; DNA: TGTGCCAGCAGCTCGAATCCGGACCTGCGGGAGACCCAGTACTTC
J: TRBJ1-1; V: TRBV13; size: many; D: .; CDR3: CASSLESATEAFF; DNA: TGTGCCAGCAGCTTAGAGTCCGCCACTGAAGCTTTCTTT
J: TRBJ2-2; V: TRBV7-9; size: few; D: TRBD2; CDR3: CASSFSSGGTGELFF; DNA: TGTGCCAGCAGCTTCTCTAGCGGGGGCACCGGGGAGCTGTTTTTT
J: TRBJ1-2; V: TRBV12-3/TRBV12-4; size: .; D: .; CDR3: CASSFRVREPNYGYTF; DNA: TGTGCCAGCAGTTTCAGAGTGAGAGAACCTAACTATGGCTACACCTTC
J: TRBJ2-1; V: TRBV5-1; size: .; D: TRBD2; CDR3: CASSLGLAGAPEQFF; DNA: TGCGCCAGCAGCTTGGGACTAGCGGGAGCACCCGAGCAGTTCTTC
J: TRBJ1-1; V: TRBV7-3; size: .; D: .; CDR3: CASSLMGWEEAFF; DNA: TGTGCCAGCAGCTTAATGGGGTGGGAAGAAGCTTTCTTT
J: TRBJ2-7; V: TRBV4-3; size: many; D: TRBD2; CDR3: CASSQGLAGVEQYF; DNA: TGCGCCAGCAGCCAGGGACTAGCGGGAGTCGAGCAGTACTTC
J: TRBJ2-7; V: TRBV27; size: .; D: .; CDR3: CASSWGSASYEQYF; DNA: TGTGCCAGCTCGTGGGGGTCAGCCTCCTACGAGCAGTACTTC
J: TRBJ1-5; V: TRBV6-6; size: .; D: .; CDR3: CASSYETSNQPQHF; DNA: TGTGCCAGCAGTTATGAGACTAGCAATCAGCCCCAGCATTTT
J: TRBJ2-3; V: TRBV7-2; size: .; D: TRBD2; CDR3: CVSSPGTSGESTDTQYF; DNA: TGTGTCAGCAGCCCGGGGACTAGCGGGGAGTCCACAGATACGCAGTATTTT
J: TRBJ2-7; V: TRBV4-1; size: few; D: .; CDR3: CASSQVPADYEQYF; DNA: TGCGCCAGCAGCCAAGTTCCAGCAGACTACGAGCAGTACTTC
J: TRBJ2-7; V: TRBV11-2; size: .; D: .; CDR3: CASSSAASYEQYF; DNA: TGTGCCAGCAGCTCAGCCGCCAGTTACGAGCAGTACTTC
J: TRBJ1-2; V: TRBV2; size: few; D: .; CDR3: CASKQDYGYTF; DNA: TGTGCCAGCAAACAGGATTATGGCTACACCTTC
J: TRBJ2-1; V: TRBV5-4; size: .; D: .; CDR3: CASSHSRAGYNEQFF; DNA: TGTGCCAGCAGCCACAGCAGGGCGGGGTACAATGAGCAGTTCTTC
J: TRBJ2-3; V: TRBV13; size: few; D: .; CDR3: CASSFDQGDTQYF; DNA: TGTGCCAGCAGCTTCGACCAGGGGGATACGCAGTATTTT
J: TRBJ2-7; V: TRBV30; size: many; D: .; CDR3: CAWSDTGTSTYEQYF; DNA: TGTGCCTGGAGTGACACCGGGACAAGTACCTACGAGCAGTACTTC
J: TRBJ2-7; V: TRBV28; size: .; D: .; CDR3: CASSFPQGSAWYEQNF; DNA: TGTGCCAGCAGTTTCCCACAGGGTTCCGCTTGGTACGAGCAGAACTTC